The subject of this entry is one TCR beta chain. Antigen unknown. This entry is derived from a study of T cells after yellow fever vaccination. Findings and limits, study-wide: Sorted repertoires could include abundant contaminating clonotypes from bulk cells. Boosting was followed by the reappearance of most primary-vaccination clones (under 97% CD4, about 90% CD8).

Researchers made TCR cDNA using 5'RACE template switching, and this step added a universal primer site and UMIs. TCRdb fed the 5' RACE reads into MiXCR, producing one record per CDR3 protein. The repertoire holds 400,000 to 450,000 distinct CDR3 sequences, with 15% to 20% as singletons. The CDR3 has 13 amino acids. CDR1 and CDR2 from the germline V gene are SGHAT and FQNNGV. V dropped 3 bases and J dropped 1 base, with 6 bases sitting between them. The clonotype originates from a man in his late teens or twenties who received the YFV17D yellow fever vaccine. The chain carries TRBV11-2 and TRBJ2-5; no firm D call. This specimen consisted of PBMCs, obtained before the yellow fever booster vaccination. CDR3: CASSFSPQETQYF. Written as DNA, the CDR3 is TGTGCCAGCAGCTTCAGCCCCCAAGAGACCCAGTACTTC.